Presented here are 12 T cell receptor beta chains from one specimen sequenced in a study of shared clonotypes between healthy human individuals. Assay used: immunoSEQ multiplex PCR; TCRdb lists only in-frame clones, some missing. The table records 2 million to 3 million clones, 93% of them present only once. The sample consisted of naive CD4+ T cells from PBMCs. Subset noted: CD45RA+ positively selected. All receptors come from a man aged 18 to 35 in good health. Some clones in this sample may be carry-over from other donors' samples.

V usage is TRBV7-2 and J usage is TRBJ2-1; 9 bases are shared with TRBD2. The CDR3 length is 15 residues. V gave up 2 bases and J gave up 4 bases; unmatched junction bases: 3. CDR1 SGHTA and CDR2 FQGNSA come from the germline V gene. The CDR3 region is CASSLLAGTYNEQFF. The CDR3 nucleotides read TGTGCCAGCAGCTTACTAGCGGGAACATACAATGAGCAGTTCTTC.

V usage is TRBV5-6 and J usage is TRBJ1-1; D unclear. Germline CDR1 and CDR2: SGHDT and YYEEEE. The CDR3 is made up of 14 amino acids. The ends were cut back, 2 bases at V and 1 base at J, with 9 bases in the middle. The CDR3 loop reads CASSFGQRNTEAFF. CDR3 DNA sequence: TGTGCCAGCAGCTTCGGGCAGAGGAACACTGAAGCTTTCTTT.

The rearrangement joins TRBV19 to TRBJ1-3; D is possibly TRBD1 (6 bases). V lost 4 bases and J lost 0, with 10 bases in between. Germline CDR1 reads LNHDA; CDR2 reads SQIVND (reference sequence). CDR3 size: 15 residues. The CDR3 loop reads CASSTGARSGNTIYF. The CDR3 DNA reads TGTGCCAGTAGTACAGGGGCCCGCTCTGGAAACACCATATATTTT.

The J gene is TRBJ2-2, the V gene TRBV13; D is perhaps TRBD1 or TRBD2 (5 bases each). V was shortened by 6 bases and J by 1 base, with 9 bases between the two germline ends. Per germline, CDR1 PRHDT and CDR2 FYEKMQ (reference sequence). The CDR3 loop spans 14 amino acids. The CDR3 DNA sequence: TGTGCCAGCAGTCGAGGGGAGAACACCGGGGAGCTGTTTTTT. Translation: CASSRGENTGELFF.

V is TRBV19 and J is TRBJ2-6, with D perhaps TRBD2 (6 bases). Trimming left V 5 bases short and J 2 bases short, with 13 bases between. CDR1 is LNHDA and CDR2 is SQIVND in the germline V gene (reference sequence). The CDR3 spans 16 residues. The CDR3 nucleotides read TGTGCCAGTAGTTTGAAGGGGACTGCTGGGGCCAACGTCCTGACTTTC. The encoded protein is CASSLKGTAGANVLTF.

J is TRBJ2-7 and V is TRBV29-1, with D perhaps matching TRBD2 (6 bases). With 5 bases removed from V and 3 bases from J, the gap between germline ends came to 17 bases. CDR1 and CDR2 (germline): SQVTM, ANQGSEA. This CDR3 is built from 14 residues. CDR3 amino acids: CSVSPGLGGYEQYF. The CDR3 DNA is TGCAGCGTTTCACCGGGACTGGGGGGCTACGAGCAGTACTTC.

This chain uses TRBV7-9 with TRBJ2-3; 12 nucleotides agree with TRBD2. Germline assignment: CDR1 SEHNR and CDR2 FQNEAQ (reference sequence). The CDR3 loop spans 18 amino acids. J lost 3 bases, V lost 3 bases, and 10 bases had no gene match. The CDR3: CASSLPIGLAGKTDTQYF. As DNA, the CDR3 is TGTGCCAGCAGCTTGCCAATTGGACTAGCGGGAAAAACAGATACGCAGTATTTT.

The sample holds a few counts of this clone. The chain uses TRBV28 and TRBJ1-1; the D is unclear. Germline CDR1 MDHEN, CDR2 SYDVKM. V was clipped by 10 bases and J by 0 bases, with 12 bases between them. This CDR3 has 13 amino acids. The CDR3 region is CATKDGMNTEAFF. The DNA of the CDR3 is TGTGCCACCAAGGACGGTATGAACACTGAAGCTTTCTTT.

This rearrangement joins TRBV11-2 to TRBJ2-7; no reliable D call. The CDR3 is 13 amino acids. Trimming removed 5 bases from V and 2 bases from J, with 10 bases in between. The germline CDR1 and CDR2 sequences are SGHAT and FQNNGV. CDR3 in DNA: TGTGCCAGCAGCCCCCTACGGGCCTACGAGCAGTACTTC. Amino acid sequence: CASSPLRAYEQYF.

The genes are TRBV30 and TRBJ1-6; 9 bases fit TRBD1. The CDR3 has 15 amino acids. Per germline, CDR1 GTSNPN and CDR2 SVGIG (reference sequence). With V trimmed by 2 bases and J by 7 bases, 6 bases remained unmatched. The CDR3 DNA follows: TGTGCCTGGAGTCGGGACAGGGACGTCAATTCACCCCTCCACTTT. Amino acid sequence: CAWSRDRDVNSPLHF. The full variable domain, rest sourced from reference TRBV30 and TRBJ1-6, is SQTIHQWPATLVQPVGSPLSLECTVEGTSNPNLYWYRQAAGRGLQLLFYSVGIGQISSEVPQNLSASRPQDRQFILSSKKLLLSDSGFYLCAWSRDRDVNSPLHFGNGTRLTVT.

Of note for this clone: The identical CDR3 is also encoded by other nucleotide sequences in the sample. This chain uses TRBV20-1 with TRBJ2-5; possibly TRBD2 for D (5 bases). Per germline, CDR1 DFQATT and CDR2 SNEGSKA (reference sequence). Trimming pared 6 bases from V and 5 bases from J, leaving 10 bases between. The CDR3 is 11 amino acids. The CDR3 region is CSAGRGETQYF. The CDR3 DNA sequence: TGCAGTGCCGGACGGGGTGAGACCCAGTACTTC.

V is TRBV28 and J is TRBJ2-2, with TRBD1 matching over 8 bases. The length of the CDR3 is 15 residues. V was pared by 2 bases and J by 7 bases, with 6 bases of the junction left unmatched. The germline CDR1 and CDR2 sequences are MDHEN and SYDVKM. CDR3 amino acids: CASSLHQGASGELFF. The CDR3 DNA sequence: TGTGCCAGCAGTTTACATCAGGGGGCCAGCGGGGAGCTGTTTTTT.